The rows below give T cell receptor beta chains drawn from one sample of a study of T-cell memory formation after mild COVID-19. One entry per CDR3 protein results from TCRdb running MiXCR on the 5' RACE reads. This table holds 400,000 to 500,000 distinct CDR3 sequences, around 18% found once. The sample taken for sequencing was PBMCs or a T cell subset sorted from them (not recorded which). The source of these receptors is an adult woman who had mild COVID-19 (a few samples of this study predate the infection). Cell type and time point are not known. Both conserved end residues are part of each CDR3. Fields, in order: V gene, CDR3 protein.

V: TRBV4-1
CDR3: CASSNGQGAYEQYF

V: TRBV9
CDR3: CASSQPPQGLAKNIQYF

V: TRBV4-2
CDR3: CASSQDRTFNYGYTF

V: TRBV5-1
CDR3: CASERGSATTGELFF

V: TRBV7-3
CDR3: CASSLMGTGPNTGELFF

V: TRBV29-1
CDR3: CSVERQRTDTQYF

V: TRBV28
CDR3: CASSTTGTGIPGEQYF

V: TRBV18
CDR3: CASSPKETQYF

V: TRBV5-1
CDR3: CASSRAVAGQRDEQYF

V: TRBV29-1
CDR3: CSVRQGNEQYF

V: TRBV5-6
CDR3: CASSFPWGRNNEQFF

V: TRBV7-6
CDR3: CASSLRENGYEQYF

V: TRBV6-6
CDR3: CASSYTGVDTEAFF

V: TRBV30
CDR3: CAWSSRLGTGGYGYTF

V: TRBV9
CDR3: CASSVPDGIQYF